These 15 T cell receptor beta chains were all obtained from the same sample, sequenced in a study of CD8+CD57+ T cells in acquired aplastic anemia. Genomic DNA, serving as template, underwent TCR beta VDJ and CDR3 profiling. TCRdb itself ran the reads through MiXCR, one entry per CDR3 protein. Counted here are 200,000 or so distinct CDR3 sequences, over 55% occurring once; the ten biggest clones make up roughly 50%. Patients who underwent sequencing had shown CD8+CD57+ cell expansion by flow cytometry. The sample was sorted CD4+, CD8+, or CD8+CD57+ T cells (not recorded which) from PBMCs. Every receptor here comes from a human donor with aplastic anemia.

CDR3 residues: CSAPEWGHPNSPLHF. DNA for the CDR3: TGCAGTGCCCCGGAGTGGGGGCACCCTAATTCACCCCTCCACTTT. The chain uses TRBV20-1 and TRBJ1-6; possibly TRBD1 for D (6 bases). Trimming cost V 6 bases and J 6 bases, with 18 bases left between them. CDR3 length equals 15 residues. The germline V gene has CDR1 DFQATT and CDR2 SNEGSKA (reference sequence).

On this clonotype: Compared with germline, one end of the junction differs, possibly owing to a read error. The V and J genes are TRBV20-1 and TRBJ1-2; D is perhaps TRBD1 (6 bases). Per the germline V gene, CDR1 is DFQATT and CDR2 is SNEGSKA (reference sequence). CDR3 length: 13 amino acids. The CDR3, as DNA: TGCAGTGCGTTTCCCCGGGACAACTATAGCTACACCTTC. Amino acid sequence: CSAFPRDNYSYTF.

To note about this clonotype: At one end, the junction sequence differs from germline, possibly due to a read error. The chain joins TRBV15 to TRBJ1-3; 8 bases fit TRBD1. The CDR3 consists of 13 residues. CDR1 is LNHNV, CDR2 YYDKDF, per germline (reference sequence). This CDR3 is CATRGLAGNTIYF. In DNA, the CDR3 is TGTGCGACCAGGGGGCTAGCTGGAAACACCATATATTTT.

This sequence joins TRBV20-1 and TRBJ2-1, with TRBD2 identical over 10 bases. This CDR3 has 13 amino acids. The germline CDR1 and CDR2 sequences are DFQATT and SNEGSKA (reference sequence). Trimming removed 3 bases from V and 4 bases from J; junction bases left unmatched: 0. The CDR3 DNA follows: TGCAGTGCTAGTAGCGGGAGGTACAATGAGCAGTTCTTC. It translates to CSASSGRYNEQFF.

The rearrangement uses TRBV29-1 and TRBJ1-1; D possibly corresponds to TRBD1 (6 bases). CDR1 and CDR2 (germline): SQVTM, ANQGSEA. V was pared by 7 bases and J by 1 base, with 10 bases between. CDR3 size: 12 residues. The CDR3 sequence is CSGMTGNTEAFF. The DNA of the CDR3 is TGCAGCGGCATGACAGGGAACACTGAAGCTTTCTTT. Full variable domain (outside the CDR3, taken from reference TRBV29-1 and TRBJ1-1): SAVISQKPSRDICQRGTSLTIQCQVDSQVTMMFWYRQQPGQSLTLIATANQGSEATYESGFVIDKFPISRPNLTFSTLTVSNMSPEDSSIYLCSGMTGNTEAFFGQGTRLTVV.

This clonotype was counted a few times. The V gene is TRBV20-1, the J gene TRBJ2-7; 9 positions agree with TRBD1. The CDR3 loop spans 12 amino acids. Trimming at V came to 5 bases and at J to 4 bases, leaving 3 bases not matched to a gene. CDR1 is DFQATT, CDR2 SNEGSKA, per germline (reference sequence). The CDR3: CSAGQGLYEQYF. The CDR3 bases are TGCAGTGCTGGACAGGGGTTGTACGAGCAGTACTTC.

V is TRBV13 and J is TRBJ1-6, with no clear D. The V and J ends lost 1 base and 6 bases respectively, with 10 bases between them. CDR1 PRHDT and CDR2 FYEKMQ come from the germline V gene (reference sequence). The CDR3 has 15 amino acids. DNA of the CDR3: TGTGCCAGCAGCTTAGCGGTCGAGACTAATTCACCCCTCCACTTT. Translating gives CASSLAVETNSPLHF. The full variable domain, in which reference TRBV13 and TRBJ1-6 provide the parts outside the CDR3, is AAGVIQSPRHLIKEKRETATLKCYPIPRHDTVYWYQQGPGQDPQFLISFYEKMQSDKGSIPDRFSAQQFSDYHSELNMSSLELGDSALYFCASSLAVETNSPLHFGNGTRLTVT.

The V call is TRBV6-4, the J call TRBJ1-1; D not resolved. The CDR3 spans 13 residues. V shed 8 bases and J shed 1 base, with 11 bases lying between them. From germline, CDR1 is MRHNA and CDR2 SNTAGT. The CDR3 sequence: CASSREGNTEAFF. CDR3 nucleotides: TGTGCCAGCTCTCGAGAAGGGAACACTGAAGCTTTCTTT.

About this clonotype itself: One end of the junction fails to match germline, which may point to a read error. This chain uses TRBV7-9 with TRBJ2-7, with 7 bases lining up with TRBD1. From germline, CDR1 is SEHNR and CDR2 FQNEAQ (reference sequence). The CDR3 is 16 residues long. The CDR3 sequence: CASSPSYRDSPYVQYF. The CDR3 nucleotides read TGTGCCAGCAGTCCTTCTTACCGGGACAGTCCCTACGTGCAGTACTTC.

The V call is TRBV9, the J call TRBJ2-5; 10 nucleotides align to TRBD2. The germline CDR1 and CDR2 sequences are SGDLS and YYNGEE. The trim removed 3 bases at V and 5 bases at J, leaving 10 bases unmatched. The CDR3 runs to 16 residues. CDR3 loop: CASSALAGGWGETQYF. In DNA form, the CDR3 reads TGTGCCAGCAGCGCCTTAGCGGGAGGCTGGGGGGAGACCCAGTACTTC.

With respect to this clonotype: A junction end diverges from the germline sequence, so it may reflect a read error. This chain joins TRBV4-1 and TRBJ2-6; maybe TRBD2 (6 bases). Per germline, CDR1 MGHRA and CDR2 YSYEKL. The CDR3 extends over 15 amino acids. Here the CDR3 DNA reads TGCGCCAGCAGCCTCAGCGGGCTTGGGGCCAGCGTCCTGACTTTC. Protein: CASSLSGLGASVLTF.

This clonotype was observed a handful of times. CDR3 region: CASSPAVTNEKLFF. The CDR3 bases are TGCGCCAGCAGCCCAGCTGTAACTAATGAAAAACTGTTTTTT. The chain carries TRBV4-1 and TRBJ1-4; D is undetermined. Deletions cut 4 bases from V and 1 base from J, with 7 bases between. This CDR3 comprises 14 residues. Germline V gene lookup returns CDR1 MGHRA and CDR2 YSYEKL.

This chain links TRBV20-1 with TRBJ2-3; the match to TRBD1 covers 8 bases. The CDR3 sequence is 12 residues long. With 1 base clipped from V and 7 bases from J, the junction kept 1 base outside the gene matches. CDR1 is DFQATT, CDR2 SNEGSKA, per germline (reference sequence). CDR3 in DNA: TGCAGTGCTAGAGGGACAGGGTATACGCAGTATTTT. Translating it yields CSARGTGYTQYF.

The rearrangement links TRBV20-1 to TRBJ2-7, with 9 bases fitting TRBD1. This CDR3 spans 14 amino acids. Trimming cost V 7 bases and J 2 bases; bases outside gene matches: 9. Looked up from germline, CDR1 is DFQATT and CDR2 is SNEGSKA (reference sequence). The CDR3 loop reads CSDPGRTGAYEQYF. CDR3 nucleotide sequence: TGCAGTGACCCAGGCAGGACAGGGGCCTACGAGCAGTACTTC.

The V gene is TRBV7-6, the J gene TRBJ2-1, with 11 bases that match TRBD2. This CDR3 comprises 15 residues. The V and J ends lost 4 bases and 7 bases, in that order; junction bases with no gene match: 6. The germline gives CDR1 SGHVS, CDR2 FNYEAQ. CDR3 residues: CASSSMTSGKNEQFF. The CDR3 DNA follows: TGTGCCAGCAGCTCAATGACTAGCGGGAAAAATGAGCAGTTCTTC.